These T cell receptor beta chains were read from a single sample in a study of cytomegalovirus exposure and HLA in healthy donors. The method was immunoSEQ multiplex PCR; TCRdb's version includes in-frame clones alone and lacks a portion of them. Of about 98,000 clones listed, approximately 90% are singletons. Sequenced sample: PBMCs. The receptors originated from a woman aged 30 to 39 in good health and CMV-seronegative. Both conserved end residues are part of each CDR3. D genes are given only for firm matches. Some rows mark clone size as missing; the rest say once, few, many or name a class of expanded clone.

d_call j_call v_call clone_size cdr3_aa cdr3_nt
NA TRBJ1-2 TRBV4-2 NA CASSTRDKTYGYTF TGTGCCAGCAGCACCCGGGACAAGACCTATGGCTACACCTTC
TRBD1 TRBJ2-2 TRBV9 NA CASSEPGQVVNTGELFF TGTGCCAGCAGCGAGCCGGGACAGGTGGTGAACACCGGGGAGCTGTTTTTT
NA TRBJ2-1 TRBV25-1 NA CASTLGGPSPNEQFF TGTGCCAGCACCCTTGGGGGCCCATCTCCGAATGAGCAGTTCTTC
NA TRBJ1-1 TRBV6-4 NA CASSSTLNTEAFF TGTGCCAGCAGCTCGACTCTGAACACTGAAGCTTTCTTT
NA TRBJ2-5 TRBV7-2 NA CASSLSRETQYF TGTGCCAGCAGCTTATCTAGGGAGACCCAGTACTTC
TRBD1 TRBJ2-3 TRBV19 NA CASSFLTGVDAQYF TGTGCCAGTAGTTTCCTAACAGGGGTGGATGCGCAGTATTTT
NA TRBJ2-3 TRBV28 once CASSGTGQFSTDTQYF TGTGCCAGCAGTGGAACCGGACAGTTTAGCACAGATACGCAGTATTTT
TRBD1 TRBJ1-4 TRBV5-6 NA CASRGQGSEEKLFF TGTGCCAGCAGAGGACAGGGGTCGGAAGAAAAACTGTTTTTT
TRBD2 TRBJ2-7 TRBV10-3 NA CAISESRGGPYEQYF TGTGCCATCAGTGAGTCACGGGGGGGGCCCTACGAGCAGTACTTC
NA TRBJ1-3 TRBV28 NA CASRRAGNTIYF TGTGCCAGCAGGAGGGCCGGAAACACCATATATTTT
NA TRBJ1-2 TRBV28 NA CASRHRAGYGYTF TGTGCCAGCAGGCACAGGGCTGGGTATGGCTACACCTTC
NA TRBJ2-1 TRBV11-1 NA CASSPPAGQDLANEQFF TGTGCCAGCAGCCCGCCCGCGGGGCAGGATTTGGCCAATGAGCAGTTCTTC
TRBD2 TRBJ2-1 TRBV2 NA CARSTSGGNEQFF TGTGCCAGAAGTACTAGCGGGGGTAATGAGCAGTTCTTC
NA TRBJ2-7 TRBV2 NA CASTLESRDYEQYF TGTGCCAGCACGTTGGAATCCAGGGACTACGAGCAGTACTTC
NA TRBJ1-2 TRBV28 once CASSLLADSARHYGYTF TGTGCCAGCAGTTTATTGGCGGACTCTGCGCGGCACTATGGCTACACCTTC
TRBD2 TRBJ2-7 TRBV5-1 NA CASCLEGGRGEQYF TGCGCCAGCTGCTTGGAGGGCGGGAGGGGGGAGCAGTACTTC
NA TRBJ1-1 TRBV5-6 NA CASSFRGLLRGTEAFF TGTGCCAGCAGCTTTAGAGGGCTCCTGAGAGGGACTGAAGCTTTCTTT
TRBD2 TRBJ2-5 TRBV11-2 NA CASSRGTSGRGETQYF TGTGCCAGCAGCCGGGGGACTAGCGGGAGAGGGGAGACCCAGTACTTC
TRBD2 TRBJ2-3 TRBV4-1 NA CASRLAESTDTQYF TGCGCCAGTAGACTAGCGGAGTCCACAGATACGCAGTATTTT
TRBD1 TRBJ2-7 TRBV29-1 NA CSVVGSDRAYEQYF TGCAGCGTTGTAGGATCGGACAGGGCCTACGAGCAGTACTTC
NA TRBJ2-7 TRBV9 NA CASSQGDLSSYEQYF TGTGCCAGCAGCCAGGGGGACTTATCCTCCTACGAGCAGTACTTC
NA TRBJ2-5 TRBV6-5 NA CASRRSSQETQYF TGTGCCAGCAGGAGGAGCAGCCAAGAGACCCAGTACTTC
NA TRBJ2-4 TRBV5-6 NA CASSASQGMRHIQYF TGTGCCAGCAGCGCCTCACAGGGAATGAGGCACATTCAGTACTTC
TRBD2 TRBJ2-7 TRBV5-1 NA CASSSGGTSVKSQQYF TGCGCCAGCAGCTCGGGGGGGACTAGCGTCAAGTCGCAGCAGTACTTC
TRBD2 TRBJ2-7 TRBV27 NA CASSGPRLAGPSEQYF TGTGCCAGCAGTGGCCCCCGGCTAGCGGGACCTTCCGAGCAGTACTTC
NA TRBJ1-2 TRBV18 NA CASSPGRELYGYTF TGTGCCAGCTCACCAGGCAGGGAACTCTATGGCTACACCTTC
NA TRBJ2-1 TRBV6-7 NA CASTMGLCSYNEQFF TGTGCCAGCACCATGGGACTTTGCTCCTACAATGAGCAGTTCTTC
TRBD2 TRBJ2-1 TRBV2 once CASSRSGGSYNEQFF TGTGCCAGCAGTCGAAGCGGGGGGTCCTACAATGAGCAGTTCTTC
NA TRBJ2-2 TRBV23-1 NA CASSRFKETPITGELFF TGCGCCAGCAGTCGGTTTAAGGAGACGCCAATCACCGGGGAGCTGTTTTTT
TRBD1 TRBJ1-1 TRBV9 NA CASSFPGTGGGDTEAFF TGTGCCAGCAGCTTTCCCGGGACAGGGGGAGGGGACACTGAAGCTTTCTTT
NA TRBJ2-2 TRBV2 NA CASSPGQNTGELFF TGTGCCAGCAGCCCGGGACAGAACACCGGGGAGCTGTTTTTT
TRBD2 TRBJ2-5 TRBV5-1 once CASSFLPSGREETQYF TGCGCCAGCAGCTTCCTCCCTAGCGGGAGAGAAGAGACCCAGTACTTC
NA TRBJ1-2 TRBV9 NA CASTREGNYGYTF TGTGCCAGCACCCGGGAAGGGAACTATGGCTACACCTTC
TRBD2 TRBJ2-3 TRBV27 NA CATLSGETDTQYF TGTGCCACCCTGAGCGGGGAGACAGATACGCAGTATTTT
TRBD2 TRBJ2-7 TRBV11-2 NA CASSLYPPSLAGPSNEQYF TGTGCCAGCAGCTTATACCCTCCGAGCCTAGCGGGGCCCTCCAACGAGCAGTACTTC
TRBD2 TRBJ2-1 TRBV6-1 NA CAILAGKTYNEQFF TGTGCCATTTTAGCGGGGAAAACGTACAATGAGCAGTTCTTC
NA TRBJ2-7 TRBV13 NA CASSTGGAGIYEQYF TGTGCCAGCAGCACCGGCGGTGCGGGTATCTACGAGCAGTACTTC
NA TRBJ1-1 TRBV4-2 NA CASSQAARDTEAFF TGTGCCAGCAGCCAAGCGGCCCGGGATACTGAAGCTTTCTTT
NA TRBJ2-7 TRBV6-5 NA CAISESSTYEQYF TGTGCCATCAGTGAGTCGTCCACCTACGAGCAGTACTTC
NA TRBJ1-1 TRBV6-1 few CATRESAGRTEAFF TGTGCCACCCGGGAGTCCGCAGGGAGGACTGAAGCTTTCTTT
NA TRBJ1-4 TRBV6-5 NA CASRPGGDGGGKLFF TGTGCCAGCAGGCCCGGGGGGGATGGGGGTGGAAAACTGTTTTTT
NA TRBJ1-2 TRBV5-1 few CASSYSGQLAGYTF TGCGCCAGCAGCTATTCGGGACAACTGGCTGGCTACACCTTC
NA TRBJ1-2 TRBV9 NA CASSVGTANYGYTF TGTGCCAGCAGCGTAGGGACAGCTAACTATGGCTACACCTTC
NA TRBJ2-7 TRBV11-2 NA CASSPPLYEQYF TGTGCCAGCTCCCCCCCCCTCTACGAGCAGTACTTC
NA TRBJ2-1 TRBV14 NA CASSQLRLALSSYNEQFF TGTGCCAGCAGCCAGCTCCGTCTAGCGCTAAGCTCCTACAATGAGCAGTTCTTC
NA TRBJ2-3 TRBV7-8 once CASSLGGGRRADTQYF TGTGCCAGCAGCTTAGGGGGGGGCAGGAGAGCAGATACGCAGTATTTT
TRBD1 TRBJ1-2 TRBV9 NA CASSTEQGKYYGYTF TGTGCCAGCAGCACCGAACAGGGGAAGTACTATGGCTACACCTTC
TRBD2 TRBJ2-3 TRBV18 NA CASSPQFRTREDF TGTGCCAGCTCACCGCAATTCCGGACCCGGGAGGATTTT
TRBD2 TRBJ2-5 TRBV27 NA CASSSPRERETQYF TGTGCCAGCAGTTCCCCGCGGGAGAGGGAGACCCAGTACTTC
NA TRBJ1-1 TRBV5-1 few CASSQFSEAFF TGCGCCAGCAGCCAGTTCAGTGAAGCTTTCTTT
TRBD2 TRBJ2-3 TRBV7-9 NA CASSLASGRDTQYF TGTGCCAGCAGCTTAGCTAGCGGGAGGGATACGCAGTATTTT
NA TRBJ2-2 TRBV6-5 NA CASSYVEGVTGELFF TGTGCCAGCAGTTATGTGGAGGGAGTCACCGGGGAGCTGTTTTTT
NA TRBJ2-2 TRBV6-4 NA CASRAGPGELFF TGTGCCAGCAGGGCTGGGCCCGGGGAGCTGTTTTTT
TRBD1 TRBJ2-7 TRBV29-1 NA CSVEVQKKDRGTYEQYF TGCAGCGTTGAAGTACAGAAGAAGGACAGGGGAACCTACGAGCAGTACTTC
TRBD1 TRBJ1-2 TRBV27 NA CASSFRNFRQGRRGYTF TGTGCCAGCAGTTTCCGCAATTTCCGACAGGGAAGGAGGGGCTACACCTTC
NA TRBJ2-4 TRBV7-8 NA CASSLYPGGGGTKNIQYF TGTGCCAGCAGCTTATACCCCGGTGGCGGAGGAACCAAAAACATTCAGTACTTC
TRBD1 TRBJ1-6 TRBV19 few CANIQTGENSPLHF TGTGCCAATATCCAGACAGGGGAGAATTCACCCCTCCACTTT
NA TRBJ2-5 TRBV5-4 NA CASSLEPGSEQETQYF TGTGCCAGCAGCTTGGAACCCGGGAGCGAGCAAGAGACCCAGTACTTC
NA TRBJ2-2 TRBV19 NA CASSFGYTGELFF TGTGCCAGTAGTTTCGGGTACACCGGGGAGCTGTTTTTT